The clone carrying this T cell receptor beta chain was seen at least ten times. Its antigen is not known. This record belongs to a study of T cells in Graves' hyperthyroidism and ophthalmopathy. Overall study findings and caveats: Most clonotypes that expanded in the thyroid above 0.001 also showed up in blood.

RNA transcripts served as the template for amplifying TCR beta CDR3 regions. First-round RT-PCR with HTBI primers amplified the TCR CDR3 region. TCRdb redid the calling of the multiplex PCR reads with MiXCR, one entry per CDR3 protein. The sample holds about 600,000 distinct CDR3 sequences; roughly 15% are singletons and the top ten take around 13%. Germline V gene data show CDR1 as LGHDT and CDR2 as YNNKEL (reference sequence). The CDR3 has 16 amino acids. With V trimmed by 0 bases and J by 0 bases, 4 bases remained unmatched. Duration under 3 months, a NOSPECS grade of at least 4, and a Clinical Activity Score of at least 3 characterized the ophthalmopathy patients. Not enrolled were patients with uncontrolled infection, other autoimmune disease, pregnancy or lactation. Diagnostic assessment was based on clinical symptoms, serum thyroxine and TRAb, thyroid ultrasound and orbital computed tomography.

The V call is TRBV3-1, the J call TRBJ2-7, with 8 bases aligning to TRBD2. The clonotype originates from a woman aged 45-65 years with Graves' ophthalmopathy. The specimen was blood. The CDR3 bases are TGTGCCAGCAGCCAAGAACTAGCGGAGAGCTCCTACGAGCAGTACTTC. Amino acids: CASSQELAESSYEQYF.